This T cell receptor (beta chain) emerged from a study of cytotoxic CD8 clonotypes in ibrutinib-treated CLL. Whole-study results and caveats: Sustained-remission and progressing patients diverged in sampling times. Exceeding age-matched healthy donors, baseline clonality also tracked the counts of circulating CD8+ T cells.

Germline lookup yields CDR1 MNHEY and CDR2 SMNVEV (reference sequence). This CDR3 has 13 residues. V gave up 5 bases and J gave up 2 bases, with 10 bases separating them. Data came from immunoSEQ multiplex PCR; TCRdb stores just in-frame clones and leaves some out. Among some 200,000 clones listed, 75% to 85% were seen once. This clone was recorded only once. The antigen is unknown. The sequence came from a human donor with chronic lymphocytic leukemia. This chain links TRBV27 with TRBJ2-7; D unclear. This material consisted of PBMCs, taken after 12 months of ibrutinib treatment. The CDR3 DNA reads TGTGCCAGCAGTCCCCGGGTTACCTACGAGCAGTACTTC. This translates into CASSPRVTYEQYF.